The 2 T cell receptor beta chains reported below all come from one sample, sequenced in a study of shared clonotypes between healthy human individuals. Method: immunoSEQ multiplex PCR; TCRdb's copy keeps in-frame clones and lacks some. The sample includes 2 million to 2.5 million clones, more than 80% of them seen just once. The sample consisted of naive CD4+ T cells from PBMCs. Subset denoted: CD45RA+ positively selected. The receptors were sampled from a man aged 18-30 years in good health. Some clones in this sample may be carry-over from other donors' samples.

V and J are TRBV5-6 and TRBJ1-3; no firm D call. CDR1 and CDR2 from the germline V gene are SGHDT and YYEEEE. The CDR3 totals 13 residues. V dropped 0 bases and J dropped 2 bases, with 3 bases sitting between them. Here the CDR3 DNA reads TGTGCCAGCAGCTTGGAAGCTGGAAACACCATATATTTT. Protein product: CASSLEAGNTIYF.

The chain links TRBV6-5 to TRBJ1-1, with a possible D match to TRBD1 (5 bases). CDR1 and CDR2 from the germline V gene are MNHEY and SVGAGI. This CDR3 spans 13 amino acids. The germline V and J ends were trimmed by 7 bases and 1 base, with 10 bases remaining between them. CDR3 bases: TGTGCCAGCATAAAGACAGCGAACACTGAAGCTTTCTTT. Translation gives CASIKTANTEAFF.